Following are 14 T cell receptor beta chains from one sample sequenced in a study of T cells in Graves' hyperthyroidism and ophthalmopathy. RNA transcripts were the template for amplifying TCR beta CDR3 regions. RT-PCR in the first round (using the HTBI primer set) targeted the TCR CDR3. MiXCR, run by TCRdb on the multiplex PCR reads, gives a single entry per CDR3 protein. The table has more than 300,000 distinct CDR3 sequences, 15% to 20% seen once; the top ten hold approximately 30%. What was sequenced was blood. These receptors were obtained from a woman in her 30s with Graves' hyperthyroidism that later progressed to Graves' ophthalmopathy.

In nucleotides, the CDR3 is TGTGCCAGTAGTAGCGTAGCGGGGGGCCCTGACAATGAGCAGTTCTTC. Translating it yields CASSSVAGGPDNEQFF. The chain recombines TRBV19 with TRBJ2-1; 10 bases are shared with TRBD2. The CDR3 length is 16 residues. Germline V CDR1 and CDR2: LNHDA, SQIVND (reference sequence). J lost 5 bases, V lost 4 bases, and 8 bases had no gene match.

This clonotype was seen a few times. J is TRBJ2-2 and V is TRBV11-1; D perhaps matches TRBD2 (5 bases). This CDR3 comprises 17 residues. V dropped 1 base and J dropped 0 bases, with 12 bases sitting between them. CDR1 is SGHAT and CDR2 is FQDESV in the germline V gene (reference sequence). The CDR3 here is CASSLVMGAANTGELFF. The CDR3 coding sequence is TGTGCCAGCAGCTTAGTGATGGGAGCCGCGAACACCGGGGAGCTGTTTTTT. Variable domain in full (rest from reference TRBV11-1 and TRBJ2-2): EAEVAQSPRYKITEKSQAVAFWCDPISGHATLYWYRQILGQGPELLVQFQDESVVDDSQLPKDRFSAERLKGVDSTLKIQPAELGDSAMYLCASSLVMGAANTGELFFGEGSRLTVL.

This clonotype was detected ten times or more. The rearrangement joins TRBV5-1 to TRBJ2-4; D might be TRBD2 (6 bases). The CDR3 runs 15 residues. The V and J ends lost 0 bases and 4 bases respectively, with 11 bases between them. Germline V gene data show CDR1 as SGHRS and CDR2 as YFSETQ. The CDR3 is CASSLGGARKNIQYF. The CDR3, as DNA: TGCGCCAGCAGCTTGGGCGGGGCCAGGAAAAACATTCAGTACTTC.

This clonotype was picked up a small number of times. J is TRBJ2-7 and V is TRBV6-2 or TRBV6-3, with a weak D call TRBD2 (5 bases). The CDR3 totals 15 residues. Between the trimmed V and J ends, which lost 2 bases and 1 base, there was a span of 12 bases. The V gene's germline CDR1 is MNHEY and CDR2 SVGEGT. The CDR3: CASSYVTGSSYEQYF. CDR3 DNA: TGTGCCAGCAGTTACGTGACGGGATCTTCCTACGAGCAGTACTTC.

This clonotype was counted between two and nine times. The chain has TRBV14 and TRBJ1-3; D is ambiguous. CDR1 is SGHDN, CDR2 FVKESK, per germline. V lost 4 bases and J 0 bases, leaving 13 bases between the germline ends. The CDR3 is 16 residues long. CDR3 amino acids: CASSRKYSGSGNTIYF. As DNA, the CDR3 is TGTGCCAGCAGCCGCAAGTACTCAGGCTCTGGAAACACCATATATTTT. Full variable domain (outside the CDR3, taken from reference TRBV14 and TRBJ1-3): EAGVTQFPSHSVIEKGQTVTLRCDPISGHDNLYWYRRVMGKEIKFLLHFVKESKQDESGMPNNRFLAERTGGTYSTLKVQPAELEDSGVYFCASSRKYSGSGNTIYFGEGSWLTVV.

The V call is TRBV20-1, the J call TRBJ1-1; 7 bases are shared with TRBD1. The ends lost 5 bases at V and 6 bases at J; junction bases unmatched: 12. This CDR3 has 14 residues. CDR1 and CDR2 (germline): DFQATT, SNEGSKA (reference sequence). CDR3 DNA sequence: TGCAGTGCTCCTAGGATGGCAGGGGGTTCTGAAGCTTTCTTT. It translates to CSAPRMAGGSEAFF.

This clonotype was seen more than once but under ten times. The J gene is TRBJ2-1, the V gene TRBV14; 7 bases map to TRBD2. Per the germline V gene, CDR1 is SGHDN and CDR2 is FVKESK. Trimming removed 4 bases from V and 0 bases from J; junction bases left unmatched: 12. The CDR3 length is 18 residues. This CDR3 reads CASSPTRIAGRSYNEQFF. CDR3 coding DNA: TGTGCCAGCAGCCCTACGAGGATAGCGGGCCGCTCCTACAATGAGCAGTTCTTC.

This clonotype was seen at least ten times. The DNA for the CDR3 is TGTGCCAGCAGTGACTCCTGGGGCACAGATACGCAGTATTTT. Translation: CASSDSWGTDTQYF. This chain connects TRBV2 to TRBJ2-3; D is undetermined. This CDR3 has 14 residues. CDR1 is SNHLY, CDR2 FYNNEI, per germline. Between the trimmed V and J ends, which lost 3 bases and 1 base, there was a span of 8 bases.

Only a few counts were recorded for this clonotype. The CDR3 here is CASSQELGGTGERYNEQFF. The CDR3 DNA reads TGTGCCAGCAGCCAAGAGCTAGGGGGTACGGGGGAGAGGTACAATGAGCAGTTCTTC. The chain is built from TRBV3-1 and TRBJ2-1; either TRBD1 or TRBD2 may fit D (6 bases each). The ends were cut back, 0 bases at V and 4 bases at J, with 22 bases in the middle. Germline V gives CDR1 LGHDT, CDR2 YNNKEL (reference sequence). This CDR3 contains 19 residues.

This clonotype was detected only a few times. A single base separates this from a much larger clone, so it may be a read error. The chain recombines TRBV5-1 with TRBJ2-6, with 10 bases fitting TRBD1. V lost 3 bases to trimming and J lost 6 bases; unmatched junction nucleotides: 12. The CDR3 is made up of 18 amino acids. In germline, CDR1 is SGHRS, CDR2 YFSETQ. The CDR3, as DNA: TGCGCCAGCAGCTACCGGGACAGGGGTTTAGGTGAGGCCAACGTCCTGACTTTC. This gives the protein CASSYRDRGLGEANVLTF.

This clonotype was observed a few times. The V and J genes are TRBV9 and TRBJ2-3, with 8 bases that match TRBD2. Per the germline V gene, CDR1 is SGDLS and CDR2 is YYNGEE. V was clipped by 3 bases and J by 6 bases; unmatched bases: 12. This CDR3 region has 16 residues. CDR3 bases: TGTGCCAGCAGCGCCCCTCTGCGGGAGGACCGGGATACGCAGTATTTT. The encoded protein is CASSAPLREDRDTQYF.

This clonotype showed up many times. The chain is built from TRBV16 and TRBJ2-5; D is ambiguous. Germline CDR1 and CDR2: KGHSY and FQNENV. There are 13 residues in the CDR3. Trimming took off 1 base at V and 2 bases at J, with 5 bases between the two ends. CDR3 DNA: TGTGCCAGCAGCCAATGGGATCAAGAGACCCAGTACTTC. It encodes CASSQWDQETQYF. Full variable domain (rest looked up from reference TRBV16 and TRBJ2-5): GEEVAQTPKHLVRGEGQKAKLYCAPIKGHSYVFWYQQVLKNEFKFLISFQNENVFDETGMPKERFSAKCLPNSPCSLEIQATKLEDSAVYFCASSQWDQETQYFGPGTRLLVL.

The chain uses TRBV12-3 or TRBV12-4 and TRBJ2-5; a weak D match, TRBD2 (6 bases). The CDR3 is made up of 15 amino acids. Trimming removed 3 bases at V and 4 bases at J, with 15 bases between. The CDR3: CASSFYSGDRETQYF. In nucleotides, the CDR3 is TGTGCCAGCAGTTTCTATAGCGGAGATCGAGAGACCCAGTACTTC.

Many counts were recorded for this clonotype. This chain connects TRBV6-2 or TRBV6-3 to TRBJ2-6; possible D gene TRBD1, 6 bases. There are 17 residues in the CDR3. Germline V CDR1 and CDR2: MNHEY, SVGEGT. V gave up 4 bases and J gave up 0 bases, with 13 bases separating them. Written as DNA, the CDR3 is TGTGCCAGCAGTTTCGGGACATATGGCTCTGGGGCCAACGTCCTGACTTTC. Amino acid sequence: CASSFGTYGSGANVLTF.